These 4 T cell receptor beta chains originate from one sample sequenced in a study of memory CD4+ T cells and cytomegalovirus serostatus. Data came from immunoSEQ multiplex PCR; TCRdb stores just in-frame clones and leaves some out. This sample has roughly 64,000 clones; about 74% occur once, and the top ten carry about 1%. Single viable CD3+CD4+CD8-CD45RO+ cells were sorted as the memory CD4+ T cells. Sequenced: memory CD4+ T cells from blood. The receptors originated from an adult in good health and CMV-seronegative.

The sample holds one count of this clone. The V and J genes are TRBV6-5 and TRBJ1-5; 8 nucleotides line up with TRBD1. With V trimmed by 6 bases and J by 6 bases, 7 bases remained unmatched. Germline CDR1 is MNHEY and CDR2 is SVGAGI. CDR3 length: 14 residues. The CDR3 loop reads CASRRTGLAQPQHF. CDR3 DNA sequence: TGTGCCAGCAGGCGGACAGGGCTGGCTCAGCCCCAGCATTTT.

The J gene is TRBJ1-2, the V gene TRBV5-6; D ambiguous. Trimming cost V 0 bases and J 0 bases, with 6 bases left between them. Germline-derived CDR1 and CDR2 are SGHDT and YYEEEE. The CDR3 totals 14 residues. CDR3 DNA: TGTGCCAGCAGCTTGGACCCAGCTAACTATGGCTACACCTTC. Translation: CASSLDPANYGYTF.

V usage is TRBV6-6 and J usage is TRBJ2-2, with 11 positions matching TRBD1. The germline V gene encodes CDR1 MNHNY and CDR2 SVGAGI (reference sequence). The V gene end was trimmed by 11 bases and the J gene end by 7 bases; junction bases not matched to a gene: 6. The length of the CDR3 is 13 residues. The CDR3 reads CAGGQGVVGELFF. For the CDR3, the DNA is TGTGCCGGGGGACAGGGGGTCGTCGGGGAGCTGTTTTTT.

The chain employs TRBV30 and TRBJ1-4; TRBD1 is a possible D gene (6 bases). Germline CDR1 GTSNPN, CDR2 SVGIG (reference sequence). V was pared by 4 bases and J by 7 bases, with 16 bases between. CDR3 length: 14 residues. DNA for the CDR3: TGTGCCTGGACCCGCACCGGGGGCTCTGAAAAACTGTTTTTT. Protein product: CAWTRTGGSEKLFF.